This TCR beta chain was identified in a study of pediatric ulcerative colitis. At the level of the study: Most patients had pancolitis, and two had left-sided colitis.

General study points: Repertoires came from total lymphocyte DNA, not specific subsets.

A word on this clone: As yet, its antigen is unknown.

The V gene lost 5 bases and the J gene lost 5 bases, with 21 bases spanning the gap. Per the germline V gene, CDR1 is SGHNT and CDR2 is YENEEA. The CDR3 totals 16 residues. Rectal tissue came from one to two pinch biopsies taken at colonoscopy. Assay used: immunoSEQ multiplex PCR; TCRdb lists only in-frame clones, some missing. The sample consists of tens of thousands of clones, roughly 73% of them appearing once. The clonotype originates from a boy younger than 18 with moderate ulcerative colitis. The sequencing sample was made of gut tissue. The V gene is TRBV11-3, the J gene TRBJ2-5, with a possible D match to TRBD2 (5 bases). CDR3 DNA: TGTGCCAGCAGCCCCCGTGATCGGGGTGGGATCGAGACCCAGTACTTC. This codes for CASSPRDRGGIETQYF.